This entry concerns a single T cell receptor (beta chain). Using immunoSEQ multiplex PCR, the repertoire was profiled, and TCRdb retains in-frame clones only, with some absent. The sample has roughly 280,000 clones; roughly 85% are singletons. This entry is derived from a study of blood T cell repertoires in COVID-19. In the study overall: Samples taken during acute and convalescent COVID-19 were collected in the United States, Italy and Spain. T cells, B-cell-depleted T cells, or PBMCs supplied cDNA or gDNA.

The CDR3 extends over 12 amino acids. CDR1 and CDR2 from the germline V gene are MNHEY and SVGAGI. Trimming took 7 bases from V and 2 from J, leaving 6 bases between them. The sequence derives from a man in his 60s who had recovered from COVID-19. The rearrangement uses TRBV6-5 and TRBJ1-5; D call uncertain. The sequenced sample was peripheral blood. The CDR3 DNA sequence: TGTGCCAGCACCGCGGGCAATCAGCCCCAGCATTTT. It yields the protein CASTAGNQPQHF.